This T cell receptor beta chain was sequenced for a study of T-cell reconstitution after alpha-beta-depleted transplantation in children. TCRbeta library construction was performed incorporating unique molecular identifiers. MiXCR, applied by TCRdb to the PCR reads, yields one record per CDR3 protein. The sample shows more than 200,000 distinct CDR3 sequences, roughly a quarter of them seen only once. General observations from the study: From surviving recipient T cells and thymic progenitors came the high day-60 TCRbeta diversity observed in some patients. By about two months after transplant, alpha-beta T cells reportedly arose from several hundred graft clones that had expanded.

CDR1 is MNHEY and CDR2 is SVGAGI in the germline V gene. V was clipped by 2 bases and J by 3 bases, with 10 bases between them. The CDR3 is made up of 14 amino acids. This clonotype occurred many times. The antigen is undetermined. Material: PBMCs, obtained before TCRalphabeta/CD19-depleted stem cell transplant. This chain links TRBV6-5 with TRBJ2-5; the D gene could be TRBD1 or TRBD2 (5 bases each). The receptor was derived from a girl aged 2 to 10 with Fanconi anemia, due to receive a stem cell transplant. CDR3 residues: CASSYLGTEETQYF. The CDR3 DNA reads TGTGCCAGCAGTTACCTCGGGACGGAAGAGACCCAGTACTTC.